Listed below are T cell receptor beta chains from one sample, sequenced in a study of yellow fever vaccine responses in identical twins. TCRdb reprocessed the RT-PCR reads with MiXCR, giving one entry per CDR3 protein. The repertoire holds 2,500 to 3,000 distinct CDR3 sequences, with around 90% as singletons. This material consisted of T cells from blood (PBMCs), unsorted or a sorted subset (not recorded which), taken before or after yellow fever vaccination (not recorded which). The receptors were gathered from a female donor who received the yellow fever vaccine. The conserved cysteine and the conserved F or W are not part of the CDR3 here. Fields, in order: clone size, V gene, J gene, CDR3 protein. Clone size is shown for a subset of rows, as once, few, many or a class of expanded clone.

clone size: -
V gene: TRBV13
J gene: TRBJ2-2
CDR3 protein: ASSGGRNTGELF

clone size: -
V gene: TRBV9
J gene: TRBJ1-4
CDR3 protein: ASSAGQGSNEKLF

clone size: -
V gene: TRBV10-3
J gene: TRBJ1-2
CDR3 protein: AISAGPGQGNYGYT

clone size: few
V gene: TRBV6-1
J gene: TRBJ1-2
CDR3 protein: ASSTDSYGYT

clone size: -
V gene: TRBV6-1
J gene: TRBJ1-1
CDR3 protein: ASAVETMNTEAF

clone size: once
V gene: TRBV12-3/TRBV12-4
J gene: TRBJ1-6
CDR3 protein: ASSLREVANSPLH

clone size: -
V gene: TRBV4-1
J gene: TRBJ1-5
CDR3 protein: ASSQSGIGNDQPQH

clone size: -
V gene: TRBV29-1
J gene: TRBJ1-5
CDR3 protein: SVVAGSNQPQH

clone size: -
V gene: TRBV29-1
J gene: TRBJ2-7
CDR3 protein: SVKQGQEKSYEQY

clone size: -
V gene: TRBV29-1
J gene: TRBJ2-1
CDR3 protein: SVEPSRFYNEQF

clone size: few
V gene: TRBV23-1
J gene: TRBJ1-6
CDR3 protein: ASSQSPSGRPNSPLH

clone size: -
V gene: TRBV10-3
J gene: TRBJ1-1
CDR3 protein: AISESGQGNTEAF

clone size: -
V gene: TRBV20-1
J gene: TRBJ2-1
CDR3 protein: SARVWEGLSNEQF

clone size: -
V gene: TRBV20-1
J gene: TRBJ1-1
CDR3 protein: SARDRRGVSRLDTEAF

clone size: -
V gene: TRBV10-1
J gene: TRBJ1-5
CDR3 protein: ASSAGDNQPQH

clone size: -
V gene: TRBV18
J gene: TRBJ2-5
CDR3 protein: ATSGGVQETQY

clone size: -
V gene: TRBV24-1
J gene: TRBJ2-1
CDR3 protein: ATSDHRDFSSYNEQF

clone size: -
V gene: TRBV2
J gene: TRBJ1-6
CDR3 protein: ASRALGSPLH

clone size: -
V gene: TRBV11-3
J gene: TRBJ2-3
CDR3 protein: ASSTTSTDTQY

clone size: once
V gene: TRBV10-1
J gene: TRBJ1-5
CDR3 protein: AIPPGTERGGSNQPQH

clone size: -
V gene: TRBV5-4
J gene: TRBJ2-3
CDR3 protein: ASSLGLLTRTDTQY

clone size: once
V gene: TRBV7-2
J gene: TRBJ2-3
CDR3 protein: ASSPDSRRDTQY

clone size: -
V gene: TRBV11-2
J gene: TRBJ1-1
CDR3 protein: ASSFQGGTEAF

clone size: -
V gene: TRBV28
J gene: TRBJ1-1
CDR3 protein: ASSRLGGWGTNTEAF

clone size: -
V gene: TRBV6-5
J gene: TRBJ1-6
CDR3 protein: ASSYSEGEGSLH